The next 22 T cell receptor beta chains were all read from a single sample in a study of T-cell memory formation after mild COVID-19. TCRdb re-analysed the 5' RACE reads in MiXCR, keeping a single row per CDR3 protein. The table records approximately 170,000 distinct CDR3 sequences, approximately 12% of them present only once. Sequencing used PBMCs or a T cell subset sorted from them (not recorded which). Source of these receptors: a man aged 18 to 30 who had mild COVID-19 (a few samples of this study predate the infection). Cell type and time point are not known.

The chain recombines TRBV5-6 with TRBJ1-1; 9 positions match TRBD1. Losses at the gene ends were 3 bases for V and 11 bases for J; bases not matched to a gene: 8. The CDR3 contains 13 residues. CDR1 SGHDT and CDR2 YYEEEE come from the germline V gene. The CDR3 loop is CASSWATGGSAFF. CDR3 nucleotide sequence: TGTGCCAGCAGCTGGGCGACAGGGGGAAGTGCTTTCTTT.

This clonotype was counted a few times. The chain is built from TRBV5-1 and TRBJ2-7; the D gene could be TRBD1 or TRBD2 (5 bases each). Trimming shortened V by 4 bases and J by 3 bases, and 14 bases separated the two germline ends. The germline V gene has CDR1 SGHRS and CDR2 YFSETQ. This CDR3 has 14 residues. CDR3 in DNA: TGCGCCAGCAGCCTGGGGGACGGTAACTACGAGCAGTACGTC. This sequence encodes CASSLGDGNYEQYV.

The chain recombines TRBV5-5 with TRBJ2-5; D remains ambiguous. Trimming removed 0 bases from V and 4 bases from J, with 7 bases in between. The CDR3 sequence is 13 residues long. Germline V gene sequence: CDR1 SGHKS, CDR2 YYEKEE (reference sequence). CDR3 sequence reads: CASSLAVSETQYF. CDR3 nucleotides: TGTGCCAGCAGCTTGGCGGTTTCAGAGACCCAGTACTTC. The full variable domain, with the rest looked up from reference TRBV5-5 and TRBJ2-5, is DAGVTQSPTHLIKTRGQQVTLRCSPISGHKSVSWYQQVLGQGPQFIFQYYEKEERGRGNFPDRFSARQFPNYSSELNVNALLLGDSALYLCASSLAVSETQYFGPGTRLLVL.

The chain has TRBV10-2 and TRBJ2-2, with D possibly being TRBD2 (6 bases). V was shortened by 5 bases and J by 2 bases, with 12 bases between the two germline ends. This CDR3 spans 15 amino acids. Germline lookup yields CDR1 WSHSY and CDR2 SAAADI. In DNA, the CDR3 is TGCGCCAGCAGTTCGTTACTAGCTAACACCGGGGAGCTGTTTTTT. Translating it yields CASSSLLANTGELFF.

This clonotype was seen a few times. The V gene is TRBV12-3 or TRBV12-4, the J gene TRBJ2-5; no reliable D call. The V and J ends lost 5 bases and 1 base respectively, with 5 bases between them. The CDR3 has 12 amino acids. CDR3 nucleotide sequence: TGTGCCAGCAGTAGGACCCAAGAGACCCAGTACTTC. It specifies CASSRTQETQYF.

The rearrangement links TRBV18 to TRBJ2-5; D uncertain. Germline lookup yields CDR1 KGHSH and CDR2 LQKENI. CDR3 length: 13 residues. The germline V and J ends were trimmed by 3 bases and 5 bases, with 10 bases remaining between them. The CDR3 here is CASSPDAAETQYF. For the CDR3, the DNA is TGTGCCAGCTCACCGGACGCCGCTGAGACCCAGTACTTC.

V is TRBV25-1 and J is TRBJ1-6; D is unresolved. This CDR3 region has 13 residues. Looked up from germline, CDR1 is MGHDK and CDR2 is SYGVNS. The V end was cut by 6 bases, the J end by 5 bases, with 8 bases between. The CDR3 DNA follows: TGTGCCAGCAGCCCGGGGAATAATTCACCCCTCCACTTT. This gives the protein CASSPGNNSPLHF. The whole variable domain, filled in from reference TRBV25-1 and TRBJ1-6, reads EADIYQTPRYLVIGTGKKITLECSQTMGHDKMYWYQQDPGMELHLIHYSYGVNSTEKGDLSSESTVSRIRTEHFPLTLESARPSHTSQYLCASSPGNNSPLHFGNGTRLTVT.

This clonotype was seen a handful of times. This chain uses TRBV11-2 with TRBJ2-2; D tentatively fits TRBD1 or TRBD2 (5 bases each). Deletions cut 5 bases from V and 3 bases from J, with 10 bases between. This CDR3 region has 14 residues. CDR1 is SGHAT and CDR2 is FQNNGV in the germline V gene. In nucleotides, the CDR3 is TGTGCCAGCAGCCGGGACGGGGACACCGGGGAGCTGTTTTTT. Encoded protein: CASSRDGDTGELFF.

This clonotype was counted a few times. This CDR3 reads CASSPGEMRIQYF. CDR3 DNA: TGTGCCAGCAGCCCCGGGGAGATGAGGATTCAGTACTTC. V and J are TRBV3-1 and TRBJ2-4, with TRBD2 as a possible D gene (5 bases). Trimming left V 4 bases short and J 10 bases short, with 14 bases between. The CDR3 sequence is 13 residues long. Per germline, CDR1 LGHDT and CDR2 YNNKEL (reference sequence).

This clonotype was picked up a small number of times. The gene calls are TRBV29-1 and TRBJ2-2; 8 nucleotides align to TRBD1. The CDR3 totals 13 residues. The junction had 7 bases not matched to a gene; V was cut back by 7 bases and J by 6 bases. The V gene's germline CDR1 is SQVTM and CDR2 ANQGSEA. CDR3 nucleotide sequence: TGCAGCGACTCGGACAGGGCCGCCGGGGAGCTGTTTTTT. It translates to CSDSDRAAGELFF.

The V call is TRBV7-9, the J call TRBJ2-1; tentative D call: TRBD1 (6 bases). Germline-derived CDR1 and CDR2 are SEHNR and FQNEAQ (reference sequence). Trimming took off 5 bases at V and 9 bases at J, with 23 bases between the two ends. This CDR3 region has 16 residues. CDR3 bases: TGTGCCAGCAGCACCGAACAGGGCGAGGGTACAGTTGAGCAGTTCTTC. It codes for CASSTEQGEGTVEQFF.

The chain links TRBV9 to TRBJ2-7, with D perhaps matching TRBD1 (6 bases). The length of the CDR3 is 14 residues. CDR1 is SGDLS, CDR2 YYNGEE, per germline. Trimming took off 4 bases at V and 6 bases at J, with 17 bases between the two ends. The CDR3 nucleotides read TGTGCCAGCAGCCCAGAGGGGGACCATGGCGAGCAGTACGTC. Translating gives CASSPEGDHGEQYV.

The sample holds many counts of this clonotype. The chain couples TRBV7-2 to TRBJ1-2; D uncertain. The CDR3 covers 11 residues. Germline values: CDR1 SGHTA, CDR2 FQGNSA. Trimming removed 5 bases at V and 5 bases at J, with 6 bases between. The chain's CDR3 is CASSQSYGYTF. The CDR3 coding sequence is TGTGCCAGCAGCCAGAGTTATGGCTACACCTTC.

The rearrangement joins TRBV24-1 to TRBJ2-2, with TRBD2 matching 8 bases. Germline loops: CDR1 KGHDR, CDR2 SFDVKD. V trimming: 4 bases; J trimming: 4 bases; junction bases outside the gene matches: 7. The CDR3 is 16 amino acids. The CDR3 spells CATSDSFGGVTGELFF. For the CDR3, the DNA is TGTGCCACCAGTGACTCCTTCGGGGGGGTCACCGGGGAGCTGTTTTTT.

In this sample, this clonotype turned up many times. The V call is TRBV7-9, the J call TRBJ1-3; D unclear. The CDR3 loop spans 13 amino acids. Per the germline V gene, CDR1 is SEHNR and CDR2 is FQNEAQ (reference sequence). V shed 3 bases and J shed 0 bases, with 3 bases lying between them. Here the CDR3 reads CASSFGSGNTIYF. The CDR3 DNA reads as TGTGCCAGCAGCTTCGGCTCTGGAAACACCATATATTTT. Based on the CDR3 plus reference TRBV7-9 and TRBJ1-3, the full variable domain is DTGVSQNPRHKITKRGQNVTFRCDPISEHNRLYWYRQTLGQGPEFLTYFQNEAQLEKSRLLSDRFSAERPKGSFSTLEIQRTEQGDSAMYLCASSFGSGNTIYFGEGSWLTVV.

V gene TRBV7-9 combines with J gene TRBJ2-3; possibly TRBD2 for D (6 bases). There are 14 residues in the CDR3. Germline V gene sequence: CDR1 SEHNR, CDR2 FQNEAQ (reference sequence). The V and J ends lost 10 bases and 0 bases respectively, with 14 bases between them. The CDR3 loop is CATPAGPSTDTQYF. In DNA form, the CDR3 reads TGTGCCACCCCTGCGGGGCCCAGCACAGATACGCAGTATTTT.

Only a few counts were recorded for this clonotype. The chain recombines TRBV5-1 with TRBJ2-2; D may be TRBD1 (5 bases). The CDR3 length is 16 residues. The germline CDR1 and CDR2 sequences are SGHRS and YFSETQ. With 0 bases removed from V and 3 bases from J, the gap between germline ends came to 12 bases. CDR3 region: CASSLVVDSHTGELFF. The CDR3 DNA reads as TGCGCCAGCAGCTTGGTAGTTGACAGTCACACCGGGGAGCTGTTTTTT.

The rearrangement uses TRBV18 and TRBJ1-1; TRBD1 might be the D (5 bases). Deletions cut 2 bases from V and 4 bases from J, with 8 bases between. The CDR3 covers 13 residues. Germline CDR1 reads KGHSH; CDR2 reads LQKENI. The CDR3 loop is CASSPGALTEAFF. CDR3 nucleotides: TGTGCCAGCTCACCAGGGGCGCTCACTGAAGCTTTCTTT.

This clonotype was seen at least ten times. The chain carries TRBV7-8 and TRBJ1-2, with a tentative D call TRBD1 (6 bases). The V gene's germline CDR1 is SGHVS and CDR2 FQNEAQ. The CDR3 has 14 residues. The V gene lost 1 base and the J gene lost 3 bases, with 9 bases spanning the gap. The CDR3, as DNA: TGTGCCAGCAGCTTAGGGGACACCTACTATGGCTACACCTTC. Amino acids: CASSLGDTYYGYTF.

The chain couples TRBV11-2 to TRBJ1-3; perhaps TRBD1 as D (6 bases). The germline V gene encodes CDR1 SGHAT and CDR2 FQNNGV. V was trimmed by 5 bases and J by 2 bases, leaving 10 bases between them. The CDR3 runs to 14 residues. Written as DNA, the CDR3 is TGTGCCAGCAGCAAAGGGACAACTGGAAACACCATATATTTT. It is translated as CASSKGTTGNTIYF.

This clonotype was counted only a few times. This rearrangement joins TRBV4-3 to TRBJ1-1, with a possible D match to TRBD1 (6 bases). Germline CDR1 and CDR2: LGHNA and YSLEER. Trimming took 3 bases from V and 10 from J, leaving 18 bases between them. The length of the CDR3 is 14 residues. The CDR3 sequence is CASSHINRGRTAFF. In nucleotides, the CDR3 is TGCGCCAGCAGCCATATTAATCGGGGGCGCACAGCTTTCTTT.

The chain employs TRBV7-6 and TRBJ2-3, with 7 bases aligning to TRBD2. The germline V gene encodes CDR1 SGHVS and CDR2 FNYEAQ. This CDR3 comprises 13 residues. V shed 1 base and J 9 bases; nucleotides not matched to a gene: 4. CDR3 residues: CASSLDNGGTQYF. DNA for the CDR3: TGTGCCAGCAGCTTAGATAACGGGGGGACGCAGTATTTT.